What follows describes a single T cell receptor beta chain. The antigen is not known. This specimen comes from a study of T cell responses to AZD1222 COVID-19 vaccine. Whole-study results and caveats: Close to half of spike-specific TCRs reportedly recognize unmutated variant regions. Most donors were white British, females outnumbered males, and clonal diversity was possibly underestimated.

Only in-frame clones appear in the TCRdb table, and some are missing; sequencing was by immunoSEQ multiplex PCR. The sample records under 300,000 clones, over 85% being singletons. V lost 3 bases and J lost 4, with 19 bases in between. The CDR3 spans 16 residues. Per germline, CDR1 KGHSH and CDR2 LQKENI. This sequence originates from an adult in good health. The sequencing used peripheral blood, collected on day 0 of AZD1222 vaccination. This rearrangement joins TRBV18 to TRBJ2-7; D might be TRBD2 (5 bases). CDR3 coding DNA: TGTGCCAGCTCACCCCGACTTTCAATTCGCGGGTACGAGCAGTACTTC. This translates into CASSPRLSIRGYEQYF.